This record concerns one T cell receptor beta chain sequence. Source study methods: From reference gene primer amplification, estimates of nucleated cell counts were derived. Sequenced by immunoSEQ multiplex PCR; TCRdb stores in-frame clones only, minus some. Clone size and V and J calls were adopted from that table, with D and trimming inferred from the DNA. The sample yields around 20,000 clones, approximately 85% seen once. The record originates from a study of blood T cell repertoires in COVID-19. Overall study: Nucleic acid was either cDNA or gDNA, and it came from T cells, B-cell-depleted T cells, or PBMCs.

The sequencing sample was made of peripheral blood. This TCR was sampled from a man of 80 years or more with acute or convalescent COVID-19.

This CDR3 is CASSVLTDQPQHF. CDR3 bases: TGTGCCAGCAGTGTACTGACAGATCAGCCCCAGCATTTT. The chain uses TRBV6-2 or TRBV6-3 and TRBJ1-5; maybe TRBD1 (5 bases). This CDR3 has 13 residues. Looked up from germline, CDR1 is MNHEY and CDR2 is SVGEGT. Trimming pared 5 bases from V and 5 bases from J, leaving 10 bases between.